Following are 26 T cell receptor beta chains from one sample sequenced in a study of metastatic and nonmetastatic thyroid tumors (dated by TCRdb to about 2020). No treatment had been received by any patient before thyroid surgery. Library creation used PCR. The reads were generated on an Illumina HiSeq 4000. TCRdb handled the public reads itself, with Q25 trimming in fastp and clone calling in MiXCR, and kept productive beta chains. The sample data list almost 35,000 clones, and around 15% of these were observed just once. In total, the top ten clones hold around 3.1% of the sample. The specimen sequenced was blood. Every receptor here comes from a female donor with papillary thyroid cancer or a benign thyroid nodule (not recorded which). Some clones in this sample may be carry-over from other donors' samples.

This clone was seen a handful of times. One junction end disagrees with the germline gene, perhaps due to a read error. The genes are TRBV28 and TRBJ2-1, with 10 bases identical to TRBD2. Germline CDR1 reads MDHEN; CDR2 reads SYDVKM. This CDR3 region has 15 residues. The CDR3 nucleotides are TGTGCTAGCAGTTTATATACTAGCGGGATCAATGAGCAGTTCTTC. It encodes CASSLYTSGINEQFF.

This clone was counted at least ten times. V and J are TRBV7-2 and TRBJ2-1; D possibly uses TRBD1 or TRBD2 (5 bases each). This CDR3 comprises 16 residues. V lost 2 bases to trimming and J lost 6 bases, with 17 bases between them. Germline V gene lookup returns CDR1 SGHTA and CDR2 FQGNSA. In nucleotides, the CDR3 is TGTGCCAGCAGCTTAAGAGTGGTGGGGGTGTCCAATGAGCAGTTCTTC. It yields the protein CASSLRVVGVSNEQFF.

This clone was counted at least ten times. The genes are TRBV7-6 and TRBJ2-1; D not resolved. CDR3 length equals 14 residues. Deletions cut 5 bases from V and 5 bases from J, with 13 bases between. CDR1 SGHVS and CDR2 FNYEAQ come from the germline V gene. CDR3 residues: CASSGPVTDNEQFF. CDR3 DNA: TGTGCCAGCAGCGGTCCAGTCACGGACAATGAGCAGTTCTTC.

This clone is deemed medium-sized (0.01 to 0.1%). The chain employs TRBV20-1 and TRBJ2-7; 11 nucleotides match TRBD2. Trimming at V came to 3 bases and at J to 2 bases, leaving 12 bases not matched to a gene. The CDR3 has 17 residues. CDR1 is DFQATT and CDR2 is SNEGSKA in the germline V gene (reference sequence). In DNA form, the CDR3 reads TGCAGTGCTAGGCAAATTCCGGGACTAGCGGAACCCTACGAGCAGTACTTC. This gives the protein CSARQIPGLAEPYEQYF.

In its sample, this clone was seen many times. The chain employs TRBV3-1 and TRBJ2-2, with TRBD2 matching over 8 bases. Trimming cost V 3 bases and J 4 bases; bases outside gene matches: 13. Per germline, CDR1 LGHDT and CDR2 YNNKEL (reference sequence). The CDR3 runs 18 residues. CDR3 residues: CASSQRASGPSSTGELFF. The CDR3, as DNA: TGTGCCAGCAGCCAGCGGGCTAGCGGGCCCTCTAGCACCGGGGAGCTGTTTTTT.

In its sample, this clone was seen many times. The gene calls are TRBV18 and TRBJ2-7, with D perhaps given as TRBD1 or TRBD2 (6 bases each). The V and J ends lost 2 bases and 2 bases respectively, with 13 bases between them. The germline V gene has CDR1 KGHSH and CDR2 LQKENI. This CDR3 is 15 amino acids long. CDR3 in amino acids: CASSPGGGTAYEQYF. Here the CDR3 DNA reads TGTGCCAGCTCACCAGGGGGCGGGACGGCCTACGAGCAGTACTTC.

In this sample, this clone turned up many times. The rearrangement joins TRBV12-3 or TRBV12-4 to TRBJ2-7; D unresolved. The CDR3 sequence is 13 residues long. V lost 2 bases, J lost 1 base, and 6 bases lay in between. Written as DNA, the CDR3 is TGTGCCAGCAGTTTAATGCAGTCCTACGAGCAGTACTTC. This encodes CASSLMQSYEQYF.

Many counts were recorded for this clone. V gene TRBV12-3 or TRBV12-4 combines with J gene TRBJ2-3; D unclear. Trimming removed 3 bases from V and 5 bases from J, with 3 bases in between. This CDR3 spans 11 amino acids. This chain's CDR3 is CASSFGDTQYF. Written as DNA, the CDR3 is TGTGCCAGCAGTTTCGGAGATACGCAGTATTTT.

This chain links TRBV24-1 with TRBJ2-6; 10 positions match TRBD1. The germline V gene encodes CDR1 KGHDR and CDR2 SFDVKD. The CDR3 spans 18 residues. The J segment lost 0 bases and the V segment lost 3 bases, leaving 4 bases of the junction unmatched. CDR3 region: CATSDPGQGLSGANVLTF. CDR3 nucleotides: TGTGCCACCAGTGATCCGGGACAGGGGCTCTCTGGGGCCAACGTCCTGACTTTC.

This clone showed up many times. The V and J genes are TRBV20-1 and TRBJ2-1, with 7 nucleotides matching TRBD2. The CDR3 sequence is 13 residues long. CDR1 is DFQATT and CDR2 is SNEGSKA in the germline V gene (reference sequence). Germline trimming cut 7 bases from V and 7 bases from J; bases unmatched to any gene: 10. Here the CDR3 reads CSVSPSGRNEQFF. CDR3 nucleotides: TGCAGTGTCAGTCCTAGCGGAAGGAATGAGCAGTTCTTC.

In this sample, this clone turned up many times. This chain joins TRBV6-1 and TRBJ2-5; 9 bases map to TRBD1. This CDR3 has 13 amino acids. Germline assignment: CDR1 MNHNS and CDR2 SASEGT. V shed 6 bases and J 5 bases; nucleotides not matched to a gene: 4. The CDR3 DNA is TGTGCCAGCAGACAGGGGGCAGGGGAGACCCAGTACTTC. Encoded protein: CASRQGAGETQYF.

There are many counts of this clone. V and J are TRBV20-1 and TRBJ2-1; 12 bases map to TRBD2. CDR3 length: 14 residues. Germline V gene lookup returns CDR1 DFQATT and CDR2 SNEGSKA (reference sequence). With V trimmed by 3 bases and J by 7 bases, 4 bases remained unmatched. CDR3 amino acids: CSARTSGSWNEQFF. The CDR3 DNA reads as TGCAGTGCTAGGACTAGCGGGAGTTGGAATGAGCAGTTCTTC.

This clone appeared many times. The chain couples TRBV30 to TRBJ1-4; TRBD1 might be the D (5 bases). CDR3 size: 14 residues. Germline V gene sequence: CDR1 GTSNPN, CDR2 SVGIG (reference sequence). V gave up 0 bases and J gave up 5 bases, with 10 bases separating them. The CDR3 loop is CAWSVSGPNEKLFF. The CDR3 DNA reads TGTGCCTGGAGTGTATCGGGGCCGAATGAAAAACTGTTTTTT.

This clone was counted at least ten times. The chain couples TRBV7-9 to TRBJ2-1, with TRBD2 identical over 9 bases. Germline CDR1 SEHNR, CDR2 FQNEAQ (reference sequence). The CDR3 runs to 16 residues. J lost 3 bases, V lost 4 bases, and 7 bases had no gene match. For the CDR3, the DNA is TGTGCCAGCAGCTACAGACTAGCGGATAACTACAATGAGCAGTTCTTC. Protein sequence: CASSYRLADNYNEQFF.

This clone was detected ten times or more. J is TRBJ2-1 and V is TRBV9; 8 bases match TRBD2. The junction had 6 bases not matched to a gene; V was cut back by 0 bases and J by 4 bases. Germline assignment: CDR1 SGDLS and CDR2 YYNGEE. This CDR3 has 16 amino acids. The chain's CDR3 is CASSVGGPGGYNEQFF. The CDR3, as DNA: TGTGCCAGCAGCGTAGGGGGGCCGGGAGGGTACAATGAGCAGTTCTTC.

This clone came up many times. The chain is built from TRBV28 and TRBJ2-4; tentatively, D is TRBD2 (5 bases). Germline V gene lookup returns CDR1 MDHEN and CDR2 SYDVKM. Trimming removed 10 bases at V and 7 bases at J, with 20 bases between. The CDR3 runs to 14 residues. The chain's CDR3 is CATGPGVTGNIQYF. The CDR3 nucleotides are TGTGCCACCGGACCGGGTGTTACGGGGAACATTCAGTACTTC.

This clone appeared many times. CDR3 residues: CASSGQGFNQPQHF. The CDR3, as DNA: TGCGCCAGCAGTGGACAGGGCTTCAATCAGCCCCAGCATTTT. V is TRBV10-1 and J is TRBJ1-5, with 7 bases aligning to TRBD1. The CDR3 extends over 14 amino acids. CDR1 is WNHNN and CDR2 is SYGVQD in the germline V gene (reference sequence). V lost 4 bases, J lost 3 bases, and 3 bases stayed unmatched.

This clone was detected only once. The chain combines TRBV20-1 with TRBJ2-7, with TRBD1 matching over 9 bases. J lost 1 base, V lost 0 bases, and 4 bases had no gene match. The length of the CDR3 is 15 residues. Germline assignment: CDR1 DFQATT and CDR2 SNEGSKA (reference sequence). The CDR3 DNA reads TGCAGTGCTAGAGAATTAGGACAGGGGTCCTACGAGCAGTACTTC. Amino acid sequence: CSARELGQGSYEQYF.

The sample holds many counts of this clone. J is TRBJ1-1 and V is TRBV6-1; TRBD1 aligns across 9 bases. Germline-derived CDR1 and CDR2 are MNHNS and SASEGT. The V gene end was trimmed by 5 bases and the J gene end by 4 bases; junction bases not matched to a gene: 2. The CDR3 spans 13 residues. CDR3 region: CASSQQGATEAFF. CDR3 nucleotides: TGTGCCAGCAGTCAACAGGGGGCCACTGAAGCTTTCTTT.

The chain has TRBV11-2 and TRBJ2-1; D not resolved. Trimming pared 3 bases from V and 0 bases from J, leaving 12 bases between. This CDR3 has 16 residues. Germline V gene sequence: CDR1 SGHAT, CDR2 FQNNGV. Written as DNA, the CDR3 is TGTGCCAGCAGCTTTTTCTCGGGTCTCTCCTACAATGAGCAGTTCTTC. Translating gives CASSFFSGLSYNEQFF.

V gene TRBV5-1 combines with J gene TRBJ2-7; tentative D call: TRBD1 (8 bases). With 4 bases removed from V and 1 base from J, the gap between germline ends came to 18 bases. In germline, CDR1 is SGHRS, CDR2 YFSETQ. The CDR3 runs to 16 residues. CDR3 DNA sequence: TGCGCCAGCAGCATCTCAGGACAGGGAGGGTCCTACGAGCAGTACTTC. It yields the protein CASSISGQGGSYEQYF.

Note on this clone: This may be a read error: a much more frequent sequence differs by one nucleotide. The chain couples TRBV30 to TRBJ2-4, with D uncertain. The V end lost 0 bases, the J end lost 2 bases, and 11 bases lay between the germline ends. Germline-derived CDR1 and CDR2 are GTSNPN and SVGIG (reference sequence). This CDR3 has 15 amino acids. The CDR3 sequence: CAWSVETLPKNIQYF. The CDR3, as DNA: TGTGCCTGGAGTGTGGAAACCTTACCCAAAAACATTCAGTACTTC.

This clone was counted at least ten times. V and J are TRBV9 and TRBJ1-2; a possible D gene is TRBD1 (5 bases). This CDR3 contains 13 residues. Trimming cost V 1 base and J 7 bases, with 11 bases left between them. Germline lookup yields CDR1 SGDLS and CDR2 YYNGEE. CDR3 sequence: CASSVQGVGGYTF. CDR3 in DNA: TGTGCCAGCAGCGTACAGGGAGTTGGTGGCTACACCTTC.

This clone has at least ten counts. The V gene is TRBV19, the J gene TRBJ2-3; D remains unclear. Germline V gene sequence: CDR1 LNHDA, CDR2 SQIVND (reference sequence). This CDR3 is built from 14 residues. With 3 bases removed from V and 3 bases from J, the gap between germline ends came to 10 bases. Here the CDR3 DNA reads TGTGCCAGTAGTATTTGGAAGGGAACAGATACGCAGTATTTT. The encoded protein is CASSIWKGTDTQYF.

This clone was seen repeatedly, ten times or more. The chain joins TRBV27 to TRBJ2-2; D remains unclear. CDR3 size: 13 residues. Germline V gene sequence: CDR1 MNHEY, CDR2 SMNVEV (reference sequence). Between the trimmed V and J ends, which lost 2 bases and 5 bases, there was a span of 6 bases. The DNA of the CDR3 is TGTGCCAGCAGTTTAATGAGGACCGGGGAGCTGTTTTTT. It is translated as CASSLMRTGELFF.

This clone was counted at least ten times. V usage is TRBV5-4 and J usage is TRBJ2-7; TRBD1 aligns across 7 bases. The trim removed 4 bases at V and 6 bases at J, leaving 7 bases unmatched. The CDR3 has 13 residues. Germline lookup yields CDR1 SGHNT and CDR2 YYREEE (reference sequence). The DNA for the CDR3 is TGTGCCAGCAGCGACACAGGGGTTGGCGAGCAGTACTTC. Its translation is CASSDTGVGEQYF.